This TCR beta chain comes out of a study of human T cells and chemical hapten exposure (dated by TCRdb to 2020 to 2023). With regard to the full study: For sensitization, 2% DPC in acetone was applied to an approximately 2 cm by approximately 2 cm area of upper inner arm skin. Throughout the study period of around 25 weeks, patients also received therapeutic DPC doses to the scalp every week. Patch tests used Finn chambers with 0.01% DPC on the upper back, scored after 6 days by International Contact Dermatitis Research Group standards. The patient cohort, mostly female, included alopecia areata with under or over 50% scalp involvement, alopecia totalis and alopecia universalis. Libraries were pooled for sequencing, and per-sample TCR yields varied mainly because of small differences in library volumes within the pool. Peripheral blood TCR repertoire changes were tracked in vivo in alopecia patients during primary and secondary sensitization to the hapten diphenylcyclopropenone (DPC). Blood samples were taken from patients before sensitization (week 0) and then at 2, 6 and about 24 weeks after DPC sensitization. Blood for TCR sequencing was provided by twenty-nine alopecia patients at one to four time points (pre-sensitization, 2, 6 and 24 weeks). Summary of the overall study and its limitations: After repeated subsampling, the strength of the expansion versus patch-test correlation and the threshold at which it became significant changed. Significantly more large CDR3 similarity clusters were formed by expanded TCRs than by pre-sensitization or healthy control sets, consistent with antigen-driven responses. Patch test score correlated positively with the number of PT1 expanded TCRs, reaching significance at thresholds 8, 16 and 32 but not at 4. DPC sensitization did not change the number of TCRs with a frequency above 1 in 1000, and there was no evidence of changes in global repertoire structure. All patients had alopecia, a presumed autoimmune disease, so their immune response might differ from that of healthy individuals.

Library prep was done by RACE. TCRdb shows the sequencer as NextSeq 500. Library preparation attached unique molecular identifiers to individual cDNA molecules for quantitative, reproducible TCR counting. Each blood RNA sample was used to sequence both TCR alpha and TCR beta chains. The source study handled its data this way. Samples had a median of roughly 98,000 TCRs, with a range from roughly 23,224 to 700,000. V, J and CDR3 annotation of the TCR reads was performed with the Decombinator software suite. Every sample was subsampled to the same number of TCRs (28,000) for the PS versus PT1 abundance plots. Expanded TCRs were defined as absent before sensitization and observed at least eight times at the 2-week time point. Starting from the raw public reads, TCRdb applied fastp trimming at Q25, assembled clones with MiXCR and retained in-frame beta chains. Duplicate CDR3 protein sequences are folded into a single record with the most common DNA and genes. The V and J calls reflect TCRdb's pipeline rather than the authors' work. The sample profile shows 250,000 or so distinct CDR3 sequences; roughly 7.7% of them were found once. Of the sample, approximately 1.2% falls within the top ten clones.

This specimen's time point label, interpreted: pre-sensitization, week 0. The treatment or condition label, as the study defines it: therapeutic diphenylcyclopropenone sensitization with weekly scalp DPC. At every patch-test visit, the blood draw took place before the patch test was put on. Eligible patients were aged 18 to 70, diagnosed with alopecia, deemed suitable for DPC therapy, and excluded if pregnant. Unfractionated whole blood was collected in Tempus Blood RNA tubes, and total RNA was extracted from that blood. Concerning this clonotype itself: The antigen it recognizes is unknown. Possible read error: a much larger clone is one base away.

There are 14 amino acids in the CDR3, from cysteine to phenylalanine inclusive. The sequence is cut down to CDR3 DNA, 42 bases in frame from base 1. The germline V gene yields SGHRS for CDR1 and YFSETQ for CDR2. Sequencing was performed on whole blood, taken in connection with sensitization to the hapten diphenylcyclopropenone (DPC). The V and J genes are TRBV5-1 and TRBJ2-7, with a tentative D gene TRBD1 over 5 matching bases. The TCR comes from a young man with alopecia areata. Some clones in this sample may be carry-over from other donors' samples. The CDR3 reads CASSLDQGPYEQCF. The sequenced DNA is TGCGCCAGCAGCTTGGATCAGGGCCCCTACGAGCAGTGCTTC.